Here is one T cell receptor (beta chain) with its context. The data are from a study of blood T cell repertoires in COVID-19. Profiled with immunoSEQ multiplex PCR; TCRdb holds only in-frame clones, not every one. Altogether some 300,000 clones are present, approximately 84% being singletons, with the ten largest covering approximately 0.99%. This receptor was identified in a woman aged 25 to 39 who had recovered from COVID-19. What was sequenced was PBMCs or T cells enriched from blood (not recorded which).

CDR3 DNA: TGTGCCATCAGTGGCAGGGAGAACACTGAAGCTTTCTTT. This codes for CAISGRENTEAFF. This rearrangement joins TRBV10-3 to TRBJ1-1, with D maybe TRBD1 (5 bases). The CDR3 loop spans 13 amino acids. Germline lookup yields CDR1 ENHRY and CDR2 SYGVKD. Trimming stripped 4 bases from V and 1 base from J, with 7 bases between.